These T cell receptor beta chains were read from a single sample in a study of blood T cells in healthy people across ages. TCRdb fed the 5' RACE reads into MiXCR, producing one record per CDR3 protein. Here the sample spans 1.5 million to 2 million distinct CDR3 sequences, around half being singletons. The sample consisted of blood. These receptors were collected from a woman aged 40-49 years in good health. Both conserved end residues are part of each CDR3. The D gene is left open where the match is weak. The size field is filled for only some rows; it gives once, few, many or a size class.

>-|TRBJ2-5|TRBV6-5|few
CASSPTNLQETQYF
TGTGCCAGCAGTCCGACTAACCTCCAAGAGACCCAGTACTTC
>TRBD2|TRBJ2-1|TRBV9|few
CASSHFSRRGSYNEQFF
TGTGCCAGCAGCCACTTCTCAAGGCGGGGGTCCTACAATGAGCAGTTCTTC
>-|TRBJ2-5|TRBV5-1|once
CASRLTVLETQYF
TGCGCCAGCAGACTCACTGTTCTTGAGACACAGTACTTC
>TRBD2|TRBJ2-5|TRBV18|-
CASSRTSVFYGETQYF
TGTGCCAGCTCACGGACTAGCGTGTTTTATGGAGAGACCCAGTACTTC
>-|TRBJ2-7|TRBV4-1|few
CASSHAEGRYEQYF
TGCGCCAGCAGCCACGCAGAGGGCCGGTACGAGCAGTACTTC
>-|TRBJ1-1|TRBV6-2/TRBV6-3|-
CASTEFQEAFF
TGTGCCAGCACCGAGTTCCAGGAAGCTTTCTTT
>TRBD1|TRBJ1-2|TRBV18|once
CASSPGTGKTTYGYTF
TGTGCCAGCTCACCCGGGACAGGGAAAACTACCTATGGCTACACCTTC
>-|TRBJ1-2|TRBV29-1|-
CSVEYTRPPLYGYTF
TGCAGCGTTGAATACACTAGGCCGCCCCTCTATGGCTACACCTTC
>-|TRBJ2-3|TRBV9|-
CASSLTPGDRGDTDTQYF
TGTGCCAGCAGCCTAACTCCAGGGGATAGGGGGGACACAGATACGCAGTATTTT
>TRBD1|TRBJ1-2|TRBV20-1|-
CSAGRGQNYGYTF
TGCAGTGCTGGTAGGGGACAGAACTATGGCTACACCTTC
>TRBD1|TRBJ1-2|TRBV4-3|-
CASSYGTGGIYGYTF
TGCGCCAGCAGCTACGGGACAGGGGGAATCTATGGCTACACCTTC
>-|TRBJ2-1|TRBV4-2|few
CASSQEGDADEQFF
TGTGCCAGCAGCCAAGAGGGGGACGCGGATGAGCAGTTCTTC
>-|TRBJ2-7|TRBV9|-
CASSVGGPSYFEQYF
TGTGCCAGCAGCGTAGGGGGGCCCTCCTACTTCGAGCAGTACTTC
>-|TRBJ1-5|TRBV5-1|many
CASSPGQSNQPQHF
TGTGCCAGCAGCCCCGGACAGAGCAATCAGCCCCAGCATTTT
>-|TRBJ2-7|TRBV5-6|-
CASTPPVPLEQYF
TGTGCCAGCACGCCTCCGGTCCCCCTCGAGCAGTACTTC
>-|TRBJ1-1|TRBV4-2|-
CASSQVYERDTEAFF
TGTGCCAGCAGCCAAGTTTACGAACGGGACACTGAAGCTTTCTTT
>TRBD1|TRBJ1-6|TRBV7-8|-
CASSLCTGGGESPLHF
TGTGCCAGCAGCTTATGTACAGGGGGCGGTGAATCACCCCTCCACTTT
>-|TRBJ2-5|TRBV20-1|-
CSAITDSQETQYF
TGCAGTGCCATAACGGACAGCCAAGAGACCCAGTACTTC
>-|TRBJ1-4|TRBV6-1|-
CASSEAQGWNEKLFF
TGTGCCAGCAGTGAAGCGCAGGGGTGGAACGAAAAACTGTTTTTT
>-|TRBJ2-5|TRBV20-1|-
CSARQVARQETQYF
TGCAGTGCTAGACAGGTGGCACGACAAGAGACCCAGTACTTC
>-|TRBJ2-7|TRBV6-2/TRBV6-3|-
CASTPFSVAYEQYF
TGTGCCAGCACCCCGTTTAGTGTGGCCTACGAGCAGTACTTC
>-|TRBJ2-1|TRBV20-1|-
CSVSFGSNEQFF
TGCAGTGTCAGCTTTGGGAGCAATGAGCAGTTCTTC
>TRBD1|TRBJ2-7|TRBV20-1|-
CSAFPRDRSHREQYF
TGCAGTGCCTTCCCCCGGGACAGGTCGCACCGTGAGCAGTACTTC
>TRBD2|TRBJ2-5|TRBV6-1|once
CASSEGGGAEETQYF
TGTGCCAGCAGTGAGGGCGGGGGGGCCGAAGAGACCCAGTACTTC